This T cell receptor (beta chain) was sequenced in a study of human T cells and chemical hapten exposure. Study background: After 6 days, upper back 0.01% DPC patch tests were scored. Regarding the study as a whole: After DPC sensitization, TCRs above 1 in 1000 frequency showed no change.

TCRdb passed the RACE reads through MiXCR, listing each CDR3 protein once. The repertoire has about 200,000 distinct CDR3 sequences, more than 20% of them found once; the top ten carry about 2.3%. Regarding this clonotype: Its antigen is as yet unknown.

The junction had 12 bases not matched to a gene; V was cut back by 4 bases and J by 4 bases. The V gene's germline CDR1 is LGHNA and CDR2 YSLEER. This CDR3 is built from 16 residues. Regarding time point: patch test 3, about 24 weeks after DPC sensitization. Treatment: therapeutic diphenylcyclopropenone sensitization with weekly scalp DPC. Blood draws preceded each patch test application. Blood, whole and unfractionated, served as the source for total RNA extraction. This clonotype was sampled from a woman aged 40 to 50 with alopecia areata. Some clones in this sample may be carry-over from other donors' samples. The chain combines TRBV4-3 with TRBJ1-2, with TRBD1 matching 7 bases. The sequencing here drew on whole blood, taken in connection with sensitization to the hapten diphenylcyclopropenone (DPC). The CDR3 nucleotides are TGCGCCAGCAGCCTGTCCCGGGACAGCCCCCTCTATGGCTACACCTTC. Translated: CASSLSRDSPLYGYTF.